This TCR beta chain is from a study of CD8 T cells in Susac syndrome. An input of about 0.5 to 1 ug of RNA was subjected to reverse transcription using random hexamers. A multiplex approach, immunoSEQ multiplex PCR, amplified TCR beta CDR3 across 54 Vbeta and 13 Jbeta. MiXCR, run by TCRdb on the immunoSEQ multiplex PCR reads, gives a single entry per CDR3 protein. The data show about 52,000 distinct CDR3 sequences, 85% to 95% seen once. Sequencing of TCR beta drew on CD8+ and CD4+ T cells from blood. Trimming pared 2 bases from V and 6 bases from J, leaving 8 bases between. Germline V gene data show CDR1 as SGHNT and CDR2 as YYREEE (reference sequence). The CDR3 length is 12 residues.

The clonotype was recovered from a human donor with multiple sclerosis. The sample comprised CD8+ T cells from PBMCs. The chain combines TRBV5-4 with TRBJ1-1; D is ambiguous. DNA of the CDR3: TGTGCCAGCAGCTTTTGGGGTTCTGAAGCTTTCTTT. Its protein is CASSFWGSEAFF. Filled out from reference TRBV5-4 and TRBJ1-1, the complete variable domain reads ETGVTQSPTHLIKTRGQQVTLRCSSQSGHNTVSWYQQALGQGPQFIFQYYREEENGRGNFPPRFSGLQFPNYSSELNVNALELDDSALYLCASSFWGSEAFFGQGTRLTVV.